The subject of this entry is one TCR beta chain. The sample originates from a study of blood T cell repertoires in COVID-19. In the study overall: T cells, B-cell-depleted T cells, or PBMCs provided the cDNA or gDNA that served as material.

Method: immunoSEQ multiplex PCR; TCRdb's copy keeps in-frame clones and lacks some. The table shows about 130,000 clones, with about nine tenths occurring only once. Across under 25 US areas, participants ranged in age from about 18 to 89 years. V was cut by 6 bases and J by 3 bases, with 11 bases left in between. CDR3 length: 13 amino acids. This chain joins TRBV12-3 or TRBV12-4 and TRBJ1-2; perhaps TRBD1 as D (5 bases). The source of this sequence is a middle-aged man who had recovered from COVID-19. Sequencing was carried out using PBMCs or T cells enriched from blood (not recorded which). The CDR3 nucleotides read TGTGCCAGCAGGCGGCAGGGTGACTATGGCTACACCTTC. Translated: CASRRQGDYGYTF.